These 3 T cell receptor beta chains were sequenced from one sample in a study of blood T cell repertoires in COVID-19. Sequencing was performed with immunoSEQ multiplex PCR; in TCRdb, only in-frame clones are kept and a portion is missing. Of about 120,000 clones detected, roughly nine tenths appear once; the ten largest clones hold under 5%. Sequenced: peripheral blood. These receptors originate from a man aged 35 to 55 with acute or convalescent COVID-19.

This clone showed up just once. The rearrangement joins TRBV7-2 to TRBJ1-2; TRBD1 is a possible D gene (5 bases). Germline lookup yields CDR1 SGHTA and CDR2 FQGNSA. Trimming pared 5 bases from V and 1 base from J, leaving 17 bases between. The CDR3 is 16 amino acids. This CDR3 is CASSTMGRDINYGYTF. For the CDR3, the DNA is TGTGCCAGCAGCACAATGGGCAGGGATATTAACTATGGCTACACCTTC. The variable domain in full, with the rest retrieved from reference TRBV7-2 and TRBJ1-2, is GAGVSQSPSNKVTEKGKDVELRCDPISGHTALYWYRQSLGQGLEFLIYFQGNSAPDKSGLPSDRFSAERTGGSVSTLTIQRTQQEDSAVYLCASSTMGRDINYGYTFGSGTRLTVV.

This clone was recorded only once. V and J are TRBV3-1 (or the pseudogene TRBV3-2) and TRBJ1-4; 8 bases match TRBD1. The V segment lost 4 bases and the J segment 8 bases; nucleotides outside the gene matches: 9. Germline V gene data show CDR1 as LGHDT and CDR2 as YNNKEL (reference sequence). The CDR3 sequence is 15 residues long. CDR3 in amino acids: CASSPAGGGEEKLFF. For the CDR3, the DNA is TGTGCCAGCAGCCCCGCAGGGGGCGGTGAGGAAAAACTGTTTTTT.

This chain connects TRBV3-1 (or the pseudogene TRBV3-2) to TRBJ1-1; 7 bases map to TRBD1. Germline V gene lookup returns CDR1 LGHDT and CDR2 YNNKEL (reference sequence). The V and J ends lost 5 bases and 4 bases, in that order; junction bases with no gene match: 4. The CDR3 has 13 residues. This chain's CDR3 is CASSGHRGTEAFF. The CDR3 coding sequence is TGTGCCAGCAGCGGGCACAGGGGCACTGAAGCTTTCTTT.